Shown below are 22 T cell receptor beta chains from a single sample sequenced in a study of PD-1 blockade in classical Hodgkin lymphoma. Documented time point: cycle 4 day 1 (C4D1), after around six weeks of nivolumab. Every one of the patients relapsed after autologous stem cell transplantation (brentuximab vedotin exposure was variable). The table came from immunoSEQ multiplex PCR; TCRdb's copy has only in-frame clones and leaves some out. The repertoire holds approximately 24,000 clones, with 81% as singletons. The source was peripheral blood mononuclear cells (PBMCs), collected before the fourth cycle of nivolumab. Source of these receptors: a human donor with classical Hodgkin lymphoma.

The chain is built from TRBV12-5 and TRBJ2-3, with a weak D call TRBD2 (6 bases). V was shortened by 1 base and J by 0 bases, with 14 bases between the two germline ends. Germline lookup yields CDR1 LGHNT and CDR2 FRNRAP. This CDR3 comprises 17 residues. As DNA, the CDR3 is TGTGCTAGTGGTTTGGCGTCTAGCGTTTTTAGCACAGATACGCAGTATTTT. Residues: CASGLASSVFSTDTQYF.

This clone has ten or more counts. V is TRBV19 and J is TRBJ1-5; D is unresolved. The CDR3 sequence is 13 residues long. Between the trimmed V and J ends, which lost 3 bases and 4 bases, there was a span of 7 bases. CDR1 LNHDA and CDR2 SQIVND come from the germline V gene (reference sequence). CDR3 in DNA: TGTGCCAGTAGTATTTCGTCTAATCAGCCCCAGCATTTT. Amino acids: CASSISSNQPQHF.

The rearrangement joins TRBV19 to TRBJ2-5, with 8 nucleotides matching TRBD1. V trimming: 3 bases; J trimming: 4 bases; junction bases outside the gene matches: 4. The CDR3 is 14 residues long. CDR1 and CDR2 (germline): LNHDA, SQIVND (reference sequence). The CDR3: CASSIGQGAETQYF. CDR3 nucleotide sequence: TGTGCCAGTAGTATTGGGCAGGGGGCAGAGACCCAGTACTTC. Complete variable domain (other parts from reference TRBV19 and TRBJ2-5): DGGITQSPKYLFRKEGQNVTLSCEQNLNHDAMYWYRQDPGQGLRLIYYSQIVNDFQKGDIAEGYSVSREKKESFPLTVTSAQKNPTAFYLCASSIGQGAETQYFGPGTRLLVL.

This chain links TRBV5-1 with TRBJ1-1, with D tentatively TRBD1 (6 bases). This CDR3 contains 13 residues. Deletions cut 0 bases from V and 8 bases from J, with 11 bases between. CDR1 and CDR2 (germline): SGHRS, YFSETQ. Here the CDR3 DNA reads TGCGCCAGCAGCTTGGGGTACAGGGTCGAAGCTTTCTTT. Its protein is CASSLGYRVEAFF.

V and J are TRBV30 and TRBJ2-4, with 9 bases fitting TRBD1. Looked up from germline, CDR1 is GTSNPN and CDR2 is SVGIG (reference sequence). J lost 7 bases, V lost 1 base, and 8 bases had no gene match. There are 15 residues in the CDR3. This CDR3 reads CAWSARGQGSNIQYF. CDR3 in DNA: TGTGCCTGGAGTGCGCGAGGACAGGGGTCGAACATTCAGTACTTC.

The rearrangement joins TRBV7-6 to TRBJ2-3; a possible D gene is TRBD2 (5 bases). The CDR3 consists of 15 residues. Trimming removed 0 bases at V and 0 bases at J, with 7 bases between. Germline V CDR1 and CDR2: SGHVS, FNYEAQ. The CDR3 nucleotides are TGTGCCAGCAGCTTAGCTAGCGTAAGCACAGATACGCAGTATTTT. It specifies CASSLASVSTDTQYF.

In DNA form, the CDR3 reads TGTGCCATCAGTGGACAGGGGGCGCAAAATGAGCAGTTCTTC. It codes for CAISGQGAQNEQFF. This chain links TRBV10-3 with TRBJ2-1, with 10 positions matching TRBD1. Unmatched junction bases numbered 4, after V lost 4 bases and J lost 7 bases. This CDR3 is built from 14 residues. CDR1 and CDR2 (germline): ENHRY, SYGVKD.

The chain has TRBV5-6 and TRBJ1-3, with D possibly being TRBD1 (5 bases). CDR1 is SGHDT and CDR2 is YYEEEE in the germline V gene. Trimming took 2 bases from V and 2 from J, leaving 8 bases between them. The CDR3 extends over 14 amino acids. This CDR3 is CASSFSGTGNTIYF. The CDR3 bases are TGTGCCAGCAGCTTTTCAGGGACTGGAAACACCATATATTTT.

This chain connects TRBV11-2 to TRBJ1-1; D is ambiguous. The germline CDR1 and CDR2 sequences are SGHAT and FQNNGV. There are 15 residues in the CDR3. Trimming took off 4 bases at V and 5 bases at J, with 17 bases between the two ends. Here the CDR3 reads CASSSAPGSGTEAFF. DNA for the CDR3: TGTGCCAGCAGCTCAGCCCCGGGCAGCGGGACTGAAGCTTTCTTT.

J is TRBJ2-2 and V is TRBV19, with 9 bases that match TRBD1. Losses at the gene ends were 7 bases for V and 2 bases for J; bases not matched to a gene: 8. The CDR3 is 16 residues long. CDR1 and CDR2 from the germline V gene are LNHDA and SQIVND (reference sequence). This CDR3 is CASTGQGIFNTGELFF. CDR3 nucleotides: TGTGCCAGTACGGGACAGGGCATATTTAACACCGGGGAGCTGTTTTTT.

The rearrangement uses TRBV6-5 and TRBJ2-7; 9 positions match TRBD2. V shed 4 bases and J 2 bases; nucleotides not matched to a gene: 6. Germline V lookup: CDR1 MNHEY, CDR2 SVGAGI. The CDR3 has 15 residues. The CDR3 DNA reads as TGTGCCAGCAGTTCTAAGCGGGAGGTTACCTACGAGCAGTACTTC. This sequence encodes CASSSKREVTYEQYF.

The J gene is TRBJ2-1, the V gene TRBV28, with D possibly matching TRBD2 (5 bases). V gave up 2 bases and J gave up 5 bases, with 7 bases separating them. Germline-derived CDR1 and CDR2 are MDHEN and SYDVKM. This CDR3 is 13 amino acids long. This chain's CDR3 is CASSLTRNNEQFF. CDR3 DNA: TGTGCCAGCAGTTTAACTAGAAACAATGAGCAGTTCTTC.

The chain joins TRBV9 to TRBJ1-2; TRBD1 aligns across 11 bases. Germline V CDR1 and CDR2: SGDLS, YYNGEE. After removal of 3 bases from V and 8 bases from J, the junction contained 6 bases not matched to a gene. This CDR3 spans 14 amino acids. The CDR3 nucleotides read TGTGCCAGCAGCGAGGGGACAGGGGGGAGAGGCTACACCTTC. It yields the protein CASSEGTGGRGYTF.

The chain couples TRBV5-4 to TRBJ1-6; 8 positions agree with TRBD1. This CDR3 region has 14 residues. Per germline, CDR1 SGHNT and CDR2 YYREEE (reference sequence). The V gene end was trimmed by 4 bases and the J gene end by 8 bases; junction bases not matched to a gene: 5. CDR3 DNA sequence: TGTGCCAGCAGCCGGGACAGGAGTTATTCACCCCTCCACTTT. Encoded protein: CASSRDRSYSPLHF.

The rearrangement joins TRBV21-1 to TRBJ2-5; the listed D gene, TRBD1, was not tested against the DNA. TRBV21-1 is shown as a pseudogene. This CDR3 is 13 amino acids long. The CDR3 DNA is TGTGCCAGCAGCGACAGGGGGTGGGAGACCCAGTACTTC. Amino acids: CASSDRGWETQYF.

This clone appeared once. The rearrangement uses TRBV18 and TRBJ1-5; 8 bases are shared with TRBD1. Germline V gene sequence: CDR1 KGHSH, CDR2 LQKENI. V lost 11 bases and J lost 0; bases outside the gene matches: 33. CDR3 length: 23 amino acids. In DNA form, the CDR3 reads TGTGCCTTATTGGGGCTCTTAAGACAGGGGAGGAGGTCAATCCCTAATAGCAATCAGCCCCAGCATTTT. Residues: CALLGLLRQGRRSIPNSNQPQHF.

This rearrangement joins TRBV27 to TRBJ1-3; possible D gene TRBD1, 6 bases. Germline V gene data show CDR1 as MNHEY and CDR2 as SMNVEV (reference sequence). Deletions cut 5 bases from V and 8 bases from J, with 16 bases between. This CDR3 spans 14 amino acids. CDR3 in DNA: TGTGCCAGCAGTGGGGTAAGGGGGGCGGACACCATATATTTT. Translated: CASSGVRGADTIYF.

This CDR3 is CASSQDETVETQYF. The DNA for the CDR3 is TGCGCCAGCAGCCAAGATGAGACAGTGGAGACCCAGTACTTC. The V and J genes are TRBV4-1 and TRBJ2-5; maybe TRBD1 (5 bases). Trimming stripped 0 bases from V and 5 bases from J, with 10 bases between. This CDR3 has 14 residues. Germline V gives CDR1 MGHRA, CDR2 YSYEKL.

V and J are TRBV9 and TRBJ2-7; D call uncertain. Germline-derived CDR1 and CDR2 are SGDLS and YYNGEE. V lost 0 bases to trimming and J lost 1 base, with 5 bases between them. The CDR3 has 13 residues. The CDR3 DNA reads as TGTGCCAGCAGCGTAGGAGTTTCCTACGAGCAGTACTTC. It yields the protein CASSVGVSYEQYF.

The rearrangement links TRBV10-3 to TRBJ2-7; 7 bases fit TRBD1. With V trimmed by 3 bases and J by 7 bases, 9 bases remained unmatched. Germline lookup yields CDR1 ENHRY and CDR2 SYGVKD. There are 14 residues in the CDR3. In DNA form, the CDR3 reads TGTGCCATCAGTGAACAGGGGACCTTCTGGGAGCAGTACTTC. This sequence encodes CAISEQGTFWEQYF.

The rearrangement links TRBV28 to TRBJ2-7, with 12 nucleotides matching TRBD2. The J segment lost 6 bases and the V segment lost 6 bases, leaving 6 bases of the junction unmatched. The CDR3 loop spans 14 amino acids. From germline, CDR1 is MDHEN and CDR2 SYDVKM. This CDR3 is CASSRLAGVSEQYF. The CDR3 nucleotides read TGTGCCAGCAGCAGACTAGCGGGAGTTTCCGAGCAGTACTTC.

This clone was detected once. CDR3 loop: CASSQDPLARGPKDTQYF. The DNA for the CDR3 is TGTGCCAGCAGCCAAGACCCGTTGGCGAGGGGCCCTAAAGATACGCAGTATTTT. The rearrangement links TRBV4-2 to TRBJ2-3; TRBD1 or TRBD2 may be the D gene (5 bases each). Trimming removed 0 bases at V and 5 bases at J, with 21 bases between. This CDR3 has 18 amino acids. Germline V gene sequence: CDR1 LGHNA, CDR2 YNFKEQ.